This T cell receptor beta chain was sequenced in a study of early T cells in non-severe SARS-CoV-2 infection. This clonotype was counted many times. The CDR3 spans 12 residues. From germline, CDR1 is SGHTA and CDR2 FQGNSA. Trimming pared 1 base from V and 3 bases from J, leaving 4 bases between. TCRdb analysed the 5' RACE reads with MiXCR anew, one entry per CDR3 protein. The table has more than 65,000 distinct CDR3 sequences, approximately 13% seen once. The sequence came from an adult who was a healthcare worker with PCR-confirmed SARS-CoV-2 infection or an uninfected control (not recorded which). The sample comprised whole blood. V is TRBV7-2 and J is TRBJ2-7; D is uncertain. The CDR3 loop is CASSLGFYEQYF. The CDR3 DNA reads TGTGCCAGCAGCTTAGGGTTCTACGAGCAGTACTTC. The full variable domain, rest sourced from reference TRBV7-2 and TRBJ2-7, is GAGVSQSPSNKVTEKGKDVELRCDPISGHTALYWYRQSLGQGLEFLIYFQGNSAPDKSGLPSDRFSAERTGGSVSTLTIQRTQQEDSAVYLCASSLGFYEQYFGPGTRLTVT.